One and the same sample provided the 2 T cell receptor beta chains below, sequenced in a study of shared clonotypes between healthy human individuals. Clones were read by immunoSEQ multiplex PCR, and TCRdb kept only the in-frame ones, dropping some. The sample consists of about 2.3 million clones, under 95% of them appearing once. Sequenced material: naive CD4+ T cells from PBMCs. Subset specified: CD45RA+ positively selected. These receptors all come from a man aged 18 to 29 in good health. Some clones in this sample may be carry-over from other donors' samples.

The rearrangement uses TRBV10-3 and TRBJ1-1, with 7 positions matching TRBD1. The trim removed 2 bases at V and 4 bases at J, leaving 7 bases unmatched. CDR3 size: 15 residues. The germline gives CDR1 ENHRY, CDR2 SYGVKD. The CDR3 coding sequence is TGTGCCATCAGTGAGCTACAGGGGATGTCCACTGAAGCTTTCTTT. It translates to CAISELQGMSTEAFF.

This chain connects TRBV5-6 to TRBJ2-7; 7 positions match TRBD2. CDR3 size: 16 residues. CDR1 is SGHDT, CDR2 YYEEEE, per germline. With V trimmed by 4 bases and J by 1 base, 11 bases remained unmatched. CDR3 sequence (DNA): TGTGCCAGCAGCACCGCCGGGGCGGGAGAGTCCTACGAGCAGTACTTC. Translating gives CASSTAGAGESYEQYF.